Below, 3 T cell receptor beta chains from the same sample are listed, as sequenced in a study of blood T cell repertoires in COVID-19. Produced via immunoSEQ multiplex PCR; TCRdb's table is partial and in-frame only. The data hold 130,000 to 150,000 clones, with roughly 83% observed a single time. The material sequenced was PBMCs or T cells enriched from blood (not recorded which). These receptors were taken from a man aged 50-59 years who had recovered from COVID-19.

The V call is TRBV29-1, the J call TRBJ1-2; D is uncertain. This CDR3 is built from 11 residues. The germline V gene has CDR1 SQVTM and CDR2 ANQGSEA. Trimming removed 4 bases from V and 5 bases from J, with 8 bases in between. The CDR3 DNA is TGCAGCGTTGCTTGGCAGTATGGCTACACCTTC. This sequence encodes CSVAWQYGYTF.

The CDR3: CASAATGHTEAFF. The CDR3 DNA is TGTGCCAGCGCTGCAACAGGTCACACTGAAGCTTTCTTT. The chain recombines TRBV7-6 with TRBJ1-1; tentatively, D is TRBD1 (5 bases). Germline CDR1 and CDR2: SGHVS and FNYEAQ. CDR3 length: 13 residues. V gave up 8 bases and J gave up 3 bases, with 13 bases separating them.

The chain employs TRBV9 and TRBJ2-2; the match to TRBD1 covers 9 bases. The V and J ends lost 4 bases and 4 bases, in that order; junction bases with no gene match: 5. CDR1 and CDR2 (germline): SGDLS, YYNGEE. The CDR3 is made up of 15 amino acids. The CDR3 coding sequence is TGTGCCAGCAGCCTCGGACAGGGGACCACCGGGGAGCTGTTTTTT. Residues: CASSLGQGTTGELFF.